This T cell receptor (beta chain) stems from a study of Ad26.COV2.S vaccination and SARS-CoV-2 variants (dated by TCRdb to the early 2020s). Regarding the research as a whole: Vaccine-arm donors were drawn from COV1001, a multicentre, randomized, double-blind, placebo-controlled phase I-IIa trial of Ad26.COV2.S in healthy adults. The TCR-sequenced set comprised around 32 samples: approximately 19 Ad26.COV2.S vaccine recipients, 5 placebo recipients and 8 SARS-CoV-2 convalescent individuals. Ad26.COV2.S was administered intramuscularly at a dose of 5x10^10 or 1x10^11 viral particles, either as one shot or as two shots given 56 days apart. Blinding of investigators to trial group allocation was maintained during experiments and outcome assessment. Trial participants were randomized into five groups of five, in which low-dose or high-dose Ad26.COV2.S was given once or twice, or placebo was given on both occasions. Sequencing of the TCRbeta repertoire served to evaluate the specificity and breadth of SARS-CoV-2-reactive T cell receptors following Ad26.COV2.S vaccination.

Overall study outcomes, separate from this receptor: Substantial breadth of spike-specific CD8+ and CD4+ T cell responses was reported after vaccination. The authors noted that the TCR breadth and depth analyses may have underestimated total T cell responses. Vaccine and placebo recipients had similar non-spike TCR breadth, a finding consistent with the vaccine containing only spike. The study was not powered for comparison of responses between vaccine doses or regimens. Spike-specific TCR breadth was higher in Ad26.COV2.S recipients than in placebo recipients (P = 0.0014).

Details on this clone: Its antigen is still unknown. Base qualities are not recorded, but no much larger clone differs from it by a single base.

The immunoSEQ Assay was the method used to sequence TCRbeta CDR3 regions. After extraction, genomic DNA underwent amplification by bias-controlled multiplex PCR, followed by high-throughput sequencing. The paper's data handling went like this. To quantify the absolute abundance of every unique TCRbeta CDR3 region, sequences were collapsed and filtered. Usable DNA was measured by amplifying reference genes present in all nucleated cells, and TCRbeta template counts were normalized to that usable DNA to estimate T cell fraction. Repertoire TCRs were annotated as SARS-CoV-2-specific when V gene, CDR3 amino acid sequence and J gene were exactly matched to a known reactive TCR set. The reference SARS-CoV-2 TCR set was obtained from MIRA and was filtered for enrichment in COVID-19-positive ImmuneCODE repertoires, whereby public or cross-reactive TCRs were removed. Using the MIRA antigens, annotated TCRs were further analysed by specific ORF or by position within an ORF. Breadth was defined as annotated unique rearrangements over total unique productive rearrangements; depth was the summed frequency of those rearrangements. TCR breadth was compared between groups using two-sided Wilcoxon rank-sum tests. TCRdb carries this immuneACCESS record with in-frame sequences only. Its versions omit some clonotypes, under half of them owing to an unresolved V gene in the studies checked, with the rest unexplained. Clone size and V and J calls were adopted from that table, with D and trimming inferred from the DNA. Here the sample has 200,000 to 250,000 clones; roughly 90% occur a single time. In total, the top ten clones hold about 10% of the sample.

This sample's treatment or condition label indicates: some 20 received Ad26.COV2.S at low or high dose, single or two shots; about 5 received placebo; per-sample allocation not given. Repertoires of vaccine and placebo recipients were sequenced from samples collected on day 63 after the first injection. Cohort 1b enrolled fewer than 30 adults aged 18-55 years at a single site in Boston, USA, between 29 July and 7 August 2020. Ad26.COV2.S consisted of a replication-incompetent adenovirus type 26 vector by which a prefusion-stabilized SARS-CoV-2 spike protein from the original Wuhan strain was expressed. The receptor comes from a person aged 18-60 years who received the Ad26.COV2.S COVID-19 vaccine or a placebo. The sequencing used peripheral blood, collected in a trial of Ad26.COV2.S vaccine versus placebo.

The DNA sequence reads TGTGCCAGCAGCGTAGTTACAGGCTGGCAAGCTTTCTTT. Protein translation: CASSVVTGWQAFF. This sequence uses TRBV9 and TRBJ1-1; the D gene is possibly TRBD1, with 5 bases matching. V sheds 0 bases and J sheds 9 bases, leaving 12 bases between their ends. Taken from cysteine to phenylalanine, the CDR3 has 13 residues. CDR3 DNA is the only sequence kept; it has 39 bases, read in frame from the first base. The germline V gene specifies SGDLS as CDR1 and YYNGEE as CDR2. Full variable domain (CDR3 extended with the reference TRBV9 and TRBJ1-1 proteins): DSGVTQTPKHLITATGQRVTLRCSPRSGDLSVYWYQQSLDQGLQFLIQYYNGEERAKGNILERFSAQQFPDLHSELNLSSLELGDSALYFCASSVVTGWQAFFGQGTRLTVV.